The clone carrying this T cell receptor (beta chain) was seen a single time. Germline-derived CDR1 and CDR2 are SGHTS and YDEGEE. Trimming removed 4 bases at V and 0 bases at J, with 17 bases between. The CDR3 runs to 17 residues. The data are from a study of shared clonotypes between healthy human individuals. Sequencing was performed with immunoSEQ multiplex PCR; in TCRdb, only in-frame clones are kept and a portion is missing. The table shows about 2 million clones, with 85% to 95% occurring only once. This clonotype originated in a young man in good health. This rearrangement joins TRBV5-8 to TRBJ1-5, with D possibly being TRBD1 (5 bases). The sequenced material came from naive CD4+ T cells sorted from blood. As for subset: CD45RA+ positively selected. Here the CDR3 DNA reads TGTGCCAGCAGCAAGACAGAGCCCGTTTATAGCAATCAGCCCCAGCATTTT. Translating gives CASSKTEPVYSNQPQHF.